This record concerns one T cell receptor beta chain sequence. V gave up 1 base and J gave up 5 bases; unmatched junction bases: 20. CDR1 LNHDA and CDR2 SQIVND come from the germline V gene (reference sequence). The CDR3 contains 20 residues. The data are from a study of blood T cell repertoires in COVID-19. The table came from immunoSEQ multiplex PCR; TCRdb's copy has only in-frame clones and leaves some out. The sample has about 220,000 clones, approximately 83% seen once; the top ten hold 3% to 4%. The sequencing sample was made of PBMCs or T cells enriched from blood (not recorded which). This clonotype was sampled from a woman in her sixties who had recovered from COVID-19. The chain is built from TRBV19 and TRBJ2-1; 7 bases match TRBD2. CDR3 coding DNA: TGTGCCAGTAGTATAGTGTTCGCCCACCCGGGGCTAGCGGTTGACAATGAGCAGTTCTTC. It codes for CASSIVFAHPGLAVDNEQFF.